Listed below are T cell receptor beta chains from one sample, sequenced in a study of post-analysis software for immune sequencing data. TCRdb independently ran MiXCR on the PCR reads; one entry per CDR3 protein. Of 800,000 to 950,000 distinct CDR3 sequences in the sample, around 50% were seen once. Sequencing was performed on blood. Every receptor here comes from a girl aged 10 to 17 with multiple sclerosis. CDR3s include the opening cysteine and the closing phenylalanine or tryptophan. D genes are given only for firm matches. For some rows the clone size is stated as once, few or many, or as a class when expanded; others skip it.

>TRBD1|TRBV29-1|many|TRBJ2-4
CSVGEGGQGAFGAKNIQYF
TGCAGCGTTGGTGAGGGGGGACAGGGGGCCTTTGGAGCCAAAAACATTCAGTACTTC
>NA|TRBV30|NA|TRBJ2-7
CAWSKTTYEQYF
TGTGCCTGGAGTAAAACAACCTACGAGCAGTACTTC
>NA|TRBV9|NA|TRBJ1-1
CASSATGTPNTEAFF
TGTGCCAGCAGCGCCACCGGGACGCCGAACACTGAAGCTTTCTTT
>TRBD1|TRBV6-5|few|TRBJ1-5
CASSDDRGGDQPQHF
TGTGCCAGCAGTGACGACAGGGGGGGGGATCAGCCCCAGCATTTT
>TRBD1|TRBV5-4|NA|TRBJ2-7
CASSPTGGFYEQYF
TGTGCCAGCAGCCCGACAGGGGGGTTCTACGAGCAGTACTTC
>NA|TRBV25-1|NA|TRBJ1-2
CASSEGPRGYTF
TGTGCCAGCAGTGAGGGCCCCCGGGGCTACACCTTC
>NA|TRBV3-1|NA|TRBJ2-3
CAAGPWRYPIPGTQYF
TGTGCCGCAGGGCCGTGGCGTTACCCCATCCCGGGTACGCAGTATTTT
>TRBD2|TRBV9|NA|TRBJ2-3
CASSPTTSGRATDTQYF
TGTGCCAGCAGCCCAACGACTAGCGGGAGGGCCACAGATACGCAGTATTTT
>TRBD2|TRBV20-1|NA|TRBJ2-5
CSARAPGTSGYNEQYF
TGCAGTGCTAGAGCCCCCGGGACTAGCGGATACAATGAGCAGTACTTC
>NA|TRBV7-9|few|TRBJ1-4
CASSPTVSTNEKLFF
TGTGCCAGCAGCCCGACTGTTTCAACTAATGAAAAACTGTTTTTT
>NA|TRBV12-3/TRBV12-4|NA|TRBJ2-3
CASRPVSGAYSTDTQYF
TGTGCCAGCAGACCTGTGAGCGGAGCCTATAGCACAGATACGCAGTATTTT
>TRBD1|TRBV20-1|NA|TRBJ2-1
CSARDRTGANEQFF
TGCAGTGCTAGAGATCGGACAGGGGCCAATGAGCAGTTCTTC
>NA|TRBV5-1|many|TRBJ2-5
CASSLGQYQETQYF
TGCGCCAGCAGCTTGGGACAGTACCAAGAGACCCAGTACTTC
>NA|TRBV7-9|NA|TRBJ1-2
CASSLGSDIDGYTF
TGTGCCAGCAGCTTAGGGTCAGACATCGATGGCTACACCTTC
>NA|TRBV15|NA|TRBJ2-3
CATSRDLGATQYF
TGTGCCACCAGCAGAGATCTCGGCGCTACCCAGTATTTT
>NA|TRBV3-1|NA|TRBJ2-5
CASSEDGTGETQYF
TGTGCCAGCAGCGAAGACGGAACGGGAGAGACCCAGTACTTC